This T cell receptor (beta chain) was recovered during a study of blood T cells in healthy people across ages. The germline CDR1 and CDR2 sequences are MNHNS and SASEGT. V lost 3 bases to trimming and J lost 4 bases; unmatched junction nucleotides: 6. The CDR3 contains 15 residues. As to this clonotype: Its cognate antigen is unknown.

Study-wide points: Getting older went along with TCR beta diversity per million T cells dropping roughly linearly. Considered underestimates were the diversity estimates obtained from one million T cells. Using unsorted PBMCs precluded a conclusive naive versus antigen-experienced comparison.

A minimum of 7 million PBMCs was isolated per sample. The use of a sample-barcoded 5' primer and a J-beta primer mix characterized a second PCR of roughly 6 to 12 cycles. TCRdb re-analysed the 5' RACE reads in MiXCR, keeping a single row per CDR3 protein. The table includes roughly 790,000 distinct CDR3 sequences, roughly 43% detected once. Specimen: blood. The source of this sequence is a woman aged 55-69 years in good health. The genes are TRBV6-1 and TRBJ2-3; TRBD2 matches at 8 bases. The CDR3 is CASSEAAGVADTQYF. The CDR3 region has the DNA TGTGCCAGCAGTGAGGCAGCGGGAGTGGCAGATACGCAGTATTTT.